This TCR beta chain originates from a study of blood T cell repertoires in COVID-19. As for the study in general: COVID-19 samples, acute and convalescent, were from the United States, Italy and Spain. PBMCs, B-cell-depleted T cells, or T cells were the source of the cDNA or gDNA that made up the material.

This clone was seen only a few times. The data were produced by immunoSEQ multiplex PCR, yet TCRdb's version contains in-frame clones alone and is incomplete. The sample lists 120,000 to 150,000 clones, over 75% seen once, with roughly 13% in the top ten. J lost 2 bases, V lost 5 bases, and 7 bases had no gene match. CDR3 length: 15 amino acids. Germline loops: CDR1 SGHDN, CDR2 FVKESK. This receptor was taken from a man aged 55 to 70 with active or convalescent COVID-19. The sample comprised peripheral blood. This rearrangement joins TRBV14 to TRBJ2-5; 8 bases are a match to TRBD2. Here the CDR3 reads CASSIDSGAQETQYF. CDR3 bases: TGTGCCAGCAGCATAGATAGCGGGGCACAAGAGACCCAGTACTTC.